This T cell receptor beta chain was captured in a study of CXCR3 chemokines and chemotherapy response in bladder cancer. By share of the sample, this clonotype is medium-sized (0.01 to 0.1%). The J segment lost 9 bases and the V segment lost 6 bases, leaving 7 bases of the junction unmatched. This CDR3 comprises 13 residues. Germline CDR1 reads MNHNS; CDR2 reads SASEGT. TCRdb re-analysed the PCR reads in MiXCR, keeping a single row per CDR3 protein. The repertoire consists of about 8,100 distinct CDR3 sequences, with over 10% occurring once and the leading ten covering around 15%. This material was collected from a patient whose treatment included neoadjuvant chemotherapy. The V call is TRBV6-1, the J call TRBJ2-1; 8 nucleotides line up with TRBD2. The receptor was isolated from a human donor with bladder cancer that responded to neoadjuvant chemotherapy. CDR3 loop: CASSRLAKAEQFF. Written as DNA, the CDR3 is TGTGCCAGCAGCAGACTAGCGAAGGCTGAGCAGTTCTTC.